The 22 T cell receptor beta chains reported below all come from one sample, sequenced in a study of blood T cell repertoires in COVID-19. The method was immunoSEQ multiplex PCR; TCRdb's version includes in-frame clones alone and lacks a portion of them. The table shows approximately 190,000 clones, with about four fifths occurring only once. Sequenced sample: PBMCs or T cells enriched from blood (not recorded which). These TCRs come from a woman aged 30 to 39 who had been exposed to COVID-19.

This chain joins TRBV7-2 and TRBJ1-2; 7 nucleotides line up with TRBD1. The germline gives CDR1 SGHTA, CDR2 FQGNSA. The V gene end was trimmed by 4 bases and the J gene end by 4 bases; junction bases not matched to a gene: 6. This CDR3 contains 14 residues. This chain's CDR3 is CASSSNRGVYGYTF. The CDR3 DNA sequence: TGTGCCAGCAGCTCGAACAGGGGTGTCTATGGCTACACCTTC.

The chain recombines TRBV9 with TRBJ2-1; possible D gene TRBD2, 6 bases. The germline CDR1 and CDR2 sequences are SGDLS and YYNGEE. The CDR3 has 15 residues. The V end lost 4 bases, the J end lost 2 bases, and 13 bases lay between the germline ends. CDR3 amino acids: CASSIRGTPYNEQFF. As DNA, the CDR3 is TGTGCCAGCAGCATCCGGGGGACCCCCTACAATGAGCAGTTCTTC.

The V call is TRBV6-2 or TRBV6-3, the J call TRBJ2-5; D not resolved. Trimming took 0 bases from V and 3 from J, leaving 8 bases between them. CDR3 length: 14 amino acids. The germline gives CDR1 MNHEY, CDR2 SVGEGT. This CDR3 reads CASSYSGEEETQYF. The CDR3 DNA sequence: TGTGCCAGCAGTTACTCGGGTGAGGAAGAGACCCAGTACTTC.

The V call is TRBV10-3, the J call TRBJ1-2, with D unclear. Germline CDR1 is ENHRY and CDR2 is SYGVKD. Trimming took 3 bases from V and 1 from J, leaving 6 bases between them. This CDR3 comprises 13 residues. The chain's CDR3 is CAISDEGNYGYTF. DNA for the CDR3: TGTGCCATCAGTGATGAGGGTAACTATGGCTACACCTTC.

The CDR3, as DNA: TGTGCCAGCAGTGCGCCGGGACAGGAGTTAGAGACCCAGTACTTC. Its protein product is CASSAPGQELETQYF. The J gene is TRBJ2-5, the V gene TRBV2, with 8 bases identical to TRBD1. Germline CDR1 and CDR2: SNHLY and FYNNEI. CDR3 length: 15 residues. J gave up 4 bases and V 4 bases, and 8 bases lay outside the gene matches.

V usage is TRBV15 and J usage is TRBJ2-3, with a possible D match to TRBD2 (5 bases). This CDR3 has 15 residues. The V gene lost 1 base and the J gene lost 0 bases, with 8 bases spanning the gap. Looked up from germline, CDR1 is LNHNV and CDR2 is YYDKDF (reference sequence). Written as DNA, the CDR3 is TGTGCCACCAGCAGAGTGCGGACTAGCACAGATACGCAGTATTTT. As protein: CATSRVRTSTDTQYF.

This clone was counted a few times. This sequence joins TRBV27 and TRBJ2-1; the D gene is possibly TRBD2 (7 bases). The V end was cut by 5 bases, the J end by 2 bases, with 13 bases between. The CDR3 loop spans 15 amino acids. The germline CDR1 and CDR2 sequences are MNHEY and SMNVEV (reference sequence). Here the CDR3 DNA reads TGTGCCAGCAGTCCGGGGGGCCCAGCCTACAATGAGCAGTTCTTC. It is translated as CASSPGGPAYNEQFF.

The CDR3 spells CASSAGFSSTDTQYF. CDR3 sequence (DNA): TGCGCCAGCAGTGCAGGATTCTCTAGCACAGATACGCAGTATTTT. This chain links TRBV10-1 with TRBJ2-3; no clear D gene. V was pared by 4 bases and J by 0 bases, with 11 bases between. The CDR3 totals 15 residues. Germline V CDR1 and CDR2: WNHNN, SYGVQD (reference sequence).

The chain uses TRBV2 and TRBJ1-2; unclear D gene. Trimming cost V 8 bases and J 7 bases, with 17 bases left between them. Germline V gene lookup returns CDR1 SNHLY and CDR2 FYNNEI. CDR3 length: 13 amino acids. This chain's CDR3 is CASHDISIVGYTF. CDR3 DNA sequence: TGTGCCAGCCATGATATTTCTATCGTTGGCTACACCTTC.

The CDR3 nucleotides read TGTGCCAGCAGTTCGCATGCCGGGACAGATCAAGAGACCCAGTACTTC. Its protein product is CASSSHAGTDQETQYF. J is TRBJ2-5 and V is TRBV2, with TRBD1 matching over 7 bases. There are 16 residues in the CDR3. J lost 2 bases, V lost 5 bases, and 11 bases had no gene match. Germline V CDR1 and CDR2: SNHLY, FYNNEI. The variable domain in full, with the rest retrieved from reference TRBV2 and TRBJ2-5, is EPEVTQTPSHQVTQMGQEVILRCVPISNHLYFYWYRQILGQKVEFLVSFYNNEISEKSEIFDDQFSVERPDGSNFTLKIRSTKLEDSAMYFCASSSHAGTDQETQYFGPGTRLLVL.

The DNA of the CDR3 is TGTGCCAGCAGTTCCGGCGGGGGAGCCAAAAACATTCAGTACTTC. Translating it yields CASSSGGGAKNIQYF. V usage is TRBV6-5 and J usage is TRBJ2-4; 7 bases map to TRBD2. V lost 4 bases to trimming and J lost 0 bases; unmatched junction nucleotides: 3. The CDR3 is 15 residues long. Per the germline V gene, CDR1 is MNHEY and CDR2 is SVGAGI.

This chain links TRBV14 with TRBJ2-1, with 8 bases fitting TRBD1. Germline V CDR1 and CDR2: SGHDN, FVKESK. The J segment lost 3 bases and the V segment lost 5 bases, leaving 6 bases of the junction unmatched. The CDR3 consists of 15 residues. The CDR3 DNA is TGTGCCAGCAGCGTATACAGGGGGGTCTACAATGAGCAGTTCTTC. It specifies CASSVYRGVYNEQFF.

This clone was found many times. The V and J genes are TRBV2 and TRBJ2-5; TRBD2 aligns across 8 bases. The trim removed 7 bases at V and 4 bases at J, leaving 8 bases unmatched. The CDR3 length is 14 residues. The V gene's germline CDR1 is SNHLY and CDR2 FYNNEI. Written as DNA, the CDR3 is TGTGCCAGCACACGGGGGGGGGCCCGAGAGACCCAGTACTTC. Protein: CASTRGGARETQYF.

The V call is TRBV29-1, the J call TRBJ1-1; TRBD1 matches at 7 bases. Unmatched junction bases numbered 3, after V lost 5 bases and J lost 6 bases. The CDR3 has 11 residues. CDR1 and CDR2 (germline): SQVTM, ANQGSEA. The CDR3 reads CSVNRGAEAFF. In DNA, the CDR3 is TGCAGCGTTAACAGGGGCGCTGAAGCTTTCTTT. Full variable domain (missing parts from reference TRBV29-1 and TRBJ1-1): SAVISQKPSRDICQRGTSLTIQCQVDSQVTMMFWYRQQPGQSLTLIATANQGSEATYESGFVIDKFPISRPNLTFSTLTVSNMSPEDSSIYLCSVNRGAEAFFGQGTRLTVV.

This chain uses TRBV5-8 with TRBJ1-5; D is undetermined. Trimming pared 0 bases from V and 1 base from J, leaving 17 bases between. CDR3 size: 18 residues. From germline, CDR1 is SGHTS and CDR2 YDEGEE. DNA for the CDR3: TGTGCCAGCAGCTTGGAGATGTATTTGGGAGAGAGCAATCAGCCCCAGCATTTT. Protein: CASSLEMYLGESNQPQHF.

This clone turned up a few times. This chain links TRBV12-3 or TRBV12-4 with TRBJ1-2, with D unclear. Trimming removed 2 bases from V and 7 bases from J, with 11 bases in between. The CDR3 contains 13 residues. CDR3 nucleotide sequence: TGTGCCAGCAGTTTATTGGCTGGGAGTGGCTACACCTTC. Protein product: CASSLLAGSGYTF.

The rearrangement joins TRBV7-9 to TRBJ2-6; TRBD2 aligns across 7 bases. The CDR3 is 15 amino acids. The trim removed 3 bases at V and 1 base at J, leaving 0 bases unmatched. The germline V gene has CDR1 SEHNR and CDR2 FQNEAQ (reference sequence). For the CDR3, the DNA is TGTGCCAGCAGCTTGGGAGGGTCTGGGGCCAACGTCCTGACTTTC. Its protein product is CASSLGGSGANVLTF.

This chain connects TRBV6-5 to TRBJ1-1; a weak D match, TRBD1 (6 bases). The germline gives CDR1 MNHEY, CDR2 SVGAGI. V lost 0 bases and J 7 bases, leaving 12 bases between the germline ends. The length of the CDR3 is 14 residues. CDR3 nucleotides: TGTGCCAGCAGTTACTCACAGGGAGCCCTTGAAGCTTTCTTT. The encoded protein is CASSYSQGALEAFF.

This clone was counted only a few times. This chain joins TRBV9 and TRBJ2-1, with D tentatively TRBD2 (5 bases). CDR1 SGDLS and CDR2 YYNGEE come from the germline V gene. The CDR3 sequence is 15 residues long. Between the trimmed V and J ends, which lost 0 bases and 2 bases, there was a span of 9 bases. CDR3 sequence: CASSVERVTYNEQFF. Written as DNA, the CDR3 is TGTGCCAGCAGCGTAGAGAGGGTAACCTACAATGAGCAGTTCTTC.

The J gene is TRBJ1-6, the V gene TRBV3-1 (or the pseudogene TRBV3-2), with 7 bases lining up with TRBD1. Germline assignment: CDR1 LGHDT and CDR2 YNNKEL (reference sequence). The V segment lost 1 base and the J segment 9 bases; nucleotides outside the gene matches: 6. The CDR3 runs to 15 residues. CDR3 protein: CASSQAGTEFSPLHF. The CDR3 DNA reads TGTGCCAGCAGCCAAGCCGGGACAGAGTTTTCACCCCTCCACTTT.

The genes are TRBV7-9 and TRBJ1-2; a possible D gene is TRBD1 (6 bases). The CDR3 runs 15 residues. The V and J ends lost 5 bases and 4 bases respectively, with 17 bases between them. CDR1 is SEHNR and CDR2 is FQNEAQ in the germline V gene (reference sequence). This CDR3 reads CASSQSELRGYGYTF. The DNA for the CDR3 is TGTGCCAGCAGCCAAAGCGAACTCAGGGGCTATGGCTACACCTTC.

In its sample, this clone was seen once. The chain is built from TRBV9 and TRBJ1-2; TRBD1 is a possible D gene (5 bases). CDR1 SGDLS and CDR2 YYNGEE come from the germline V gene. The CDR3 has 16 amino acids. V gave up 1 base and J gave up 0 bases, with 13 bases separating them. CDR3 protein: CASSVPAIGANYGYTF. The DNA of the CDR3 is TGTGCCAGCAGCGTACCAGCAATAGGGGCTAACTATGGCTACACCTTC.